The sample holds one count of the clone carrying this T cell receptor (beta chain). There are 11 residues in the CDR3. Looked up from germline, CDR1 is SNHLY and CDR2 is FYNNEI. Trimming removed 6 bases at V and 8 bases at J, with 8 bases between. This sample is drawn from a study of somatic mutations in cytotoxic T cells in rheumatoid arthritis. Study summary: Patient blood, which was peripheral blood collected as 30 ml EDTA, was drawn right after diagnosis and before any treatment started.

Assay: immunoSEQ multiplex PCR; the TCRdb copy retains only in-frame clones and omits some. Found here are 13,000 to 15,000 clones, 72% of them singletons; the top ten hold 8% to 13%. This sequence joins TRBV2 and TRBJ2-1; no clear D. The TCR sequence derives from an adult with rheumatoid arthritis. The sequenced sample was CD8+ T cells sorted from blood. The DNA for the CDR3 is TGTGCCAGCAGAGGCAGCCATGAGCAGTTCTTC. Translating gives CASRGSHEQFF.